This TCR beta chain was found in a study of cytomegalovirus exposure and HLA in healthy donors. This clone showed up just once. Both 60 Vbeta primers and 13 Jbeta primers went into the PCR. Using immunoSEQ multiplex PCR, the repertoire was profiled, and TCRdb retains in-frame clones only, with some absent. The table has 100,000 to 150,000 clones, about 76% seen once. The V and J ends lost 4 bases and 2 bases, in that order; junction bases with no gene match: 7. The CDR3 spans 15 residues. Germline V gives CDR1 SEHNR, CDR2 FQNEAQ (reference sequence). The material sequenced was PBMCs. The sequence was collected from a man aged 60-69 years in good health and CMV-seropositive. The rearrangement uses TRBV7-9 and TRBJ1-1, with 7 bases that match TRBD1. CDR3 protein: CASSSLQGTNTEAFF. In nucleotides, the CDR3 is TGTGCCAGCAGCTCCCTACAGGGGACAAACACTGAAGCTTTCTTT.